The clone carrying this TCR beta chain was seen a few times. These data belong to a study of response to subunit inactivated influenza vaccine. TCRdb itself ran the RT-PCR reads through MiXCR, one entry per CDR3 protein. Of some 200,000 distinct CDR3 sequences listed, less than 15% are singletons. V was shortened by 5 bases and J by 0 bases, with 10 bases between the two germline ends. This CDR3 region has 14 residues. The data also belong to a second study, concerning T cells expressing NK-cell markers. That paper notes: In generating TCR beta cDNA, 5'RACE template switching with UMIs was used. The authors derived TCR beta repertoires from sorted CD3+CD56+NKG2C+, CD3+CD56+NKG2C- and CD3+CD56-NKG2C+ T cells. One of the eight sequenced donors was seronegative, whereas the other seven were HCMV-seropositive.

V usage is TRBV12-3 or TRBV12-4 and J usage is TRBJ1-1; the D gene is possibly TRBD1 (6 bases). The clonotype was recovered from a man aged 45-65 years who received an inactivated influenza vaccine. Source: CD8+ T cells sorted from PBMCs, taken about 11 days after vaccination. The CDR3 reads CASSTGPMNTEAFF. DNA for the CDR3: TGTGCCAGCAGTACAGGGCCGATGAACACTGAAGCTTTCTTT.